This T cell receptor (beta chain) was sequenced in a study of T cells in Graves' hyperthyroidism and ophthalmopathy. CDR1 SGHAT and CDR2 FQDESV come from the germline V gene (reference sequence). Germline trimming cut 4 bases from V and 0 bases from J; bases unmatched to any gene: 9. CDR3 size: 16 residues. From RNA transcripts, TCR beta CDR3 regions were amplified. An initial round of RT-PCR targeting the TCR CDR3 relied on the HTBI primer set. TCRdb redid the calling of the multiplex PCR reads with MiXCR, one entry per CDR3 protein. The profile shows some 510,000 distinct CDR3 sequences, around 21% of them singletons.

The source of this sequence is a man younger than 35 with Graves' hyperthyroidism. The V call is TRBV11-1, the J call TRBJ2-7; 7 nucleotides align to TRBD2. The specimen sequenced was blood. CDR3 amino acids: CASSSAGRTSSYEQYF. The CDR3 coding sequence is TGTGCCAGCAGCTCAGCGGGGAGGACCAGCTCCTACGAGCAGTACTTC. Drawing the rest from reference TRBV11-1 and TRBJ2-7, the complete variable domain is EAEVAQSPRYKITEKSQAVAFWCDPISGHATLYWYRQILGQGPELLVQFQDESVVDDSQLPKDRFSAERLKGVDSTLKIQPAELGDSAMYLCASSSAGRTSSYEQYFGPGTRLTVT.